Below are 32 T cell receptor beta chains sequenced from a single sample in a study of breast tumors, draining lymph nodes, adjacent tissues. The lymph nodes were axillary draining lymph nodes from breast cancer patients. Via MiXCR, TCRdb re-called the multiplex PCR reads, giving one row per CDR3 protein. The repertoire has around 150,000 distinct CDR3 sequences, 32% of them found once; the top ten carry around 2.3%. The sample was axillary lymph node tissue. The receptors stem from a female donor with breast cancer. Some clones in this sample may be carry-over from other donors' samples.

This clonotype has at least ten counts. The rearrangement links TRBV6-6 to TRBJ2-7; 7 bases match TRBD2. Germline V gene lookup returns CDR1 MNHNY and CDR2 SVGAGI (reference sequence). Trimming removed 6 bases from V and 4 bases from J; junction bases left unmatched: 3. The CDR3 runs 12 residues. The CDR3 DNA follows: TGTGCCAGCAGCTGGGAGGGGTACGAGCAGTACTTC. Its protein is CASSWEGYEQYF.

This clonotype was seen at least ten times. The V and J genes are TRBV2 and TRBJ2-3; possibly TRBD2 for D (6 bases). The CDR3 totals 14 residues. Trimming took 5 bases from V and 0 from J, leaving 9 bases between them. Germline CDR1 is SNHLY and CDR2 is FYNNEI. The CDR3 spells CASSRRDSTDTQYF. The CDR3 coding sequence is TGTGCCAGCAGTAGGAGGGATAGCACAGATACGCAGTATTTT.

In the case of this clonotype: This CDR3 is missing its conserved last phenylalanine or tryptophan, likely due to a read error. The chain links TRBV12-3 or TRBV12-4 to TRBJ1-2; 8 positions agree with TRBD1. Trimming at V came to 6 bases and at J to 0 bases, leaving 9 bases not matched to a gene. The CDR3 loop spans 16 amino acids. CDR3 coding DNA: TGTGCCAGCAGACTACAAGGACAGGGCGCTAACTATGGCTACACCTAC. It translates to CASRLQGQGANYGYTY.

This chain uses TRBV7-9 with TRBJ2-7; TRBD2 matches at 13 bases. V lost 5 bases and J lost 2; bases outside the gene matches: 3. The CDR3 runs 15 residues. The germline CDR1 and CDR2 sequences are SEHNR and FQNEAQ (reference sequence). The CDR3 protein is CASSTGTSGAYEQYF. DNA for the CDR3: TGTGCCAGCAGCACAGGGACTAGCGGGGCCTACGAGCAGTACTTC.

This chain links TRBV10-3 with TRBJ2-1; a possible D gene is TRBD2 (7 bases). The V end was cut by 5 bases, the J end by 10 bases, with 30 bases between. CDR3 size: 18 residues. From germline, CDR1 is ENHRY and CDR2 SYGVKD. CDR3 residues: CAISSLGEGVVDQGEQFF. As DNA, the CDR3 is TGTGCCATCAGTAGCCTTGGGGAGGGCGTCGTCGATCAGGGGGAGCAGTTCTTC.

The chain has TRBV6-5 and TRBJ2-5, with D possibly called TRBD1 or TRBD2 (6 bases each). The CDR3 extends over 15 amino acids. V lost 7 bases and J lost 1, with 16 bases in between. CDR1 and CDR2 (germline): MNHEY, SVGAGI. The CDR3, as DNA: TGTGCCAGCACCCCGGGGGCCGGGCTCCAAGAGACCCAGTACTTC. Its protein product is CASTPGAGLQETQYF.

This clonotype was seen repeatedly, ten times or more. The J gene is TRBJ1-5, the V gene TRBV19, with D possibly TRBD1 on 5 matching bases. Trimming left V 8 bases short and J 2 bases short, with 13 bases between. The CDR3 totals 14 residues. CDR1 and CDR2 from the germline V gene are LNHDA and SQIVND (reference sequence). The chain's CDR3 is CASLAWGGNQPQHF. In nucleotides, the CDR3 is TGTGCCAGTCTTGCGTGGGGGGGCAATCAGCCCCAGCATTTT.

This clonotype was found many times. The rearrangement joins TRBV4-1 to TRBJ1-2; 8 bases fit TRBD1. Unmatched junction bases numbered 4, after V lost 3 bases and J lost 1 base. The germline V gene encodes CDR1 MGHRA and CDR2 YSYEKL. The CDR3 is 15 amino acids. CDR3 sequence reads: CASSQVDRGNYGYTF. The CDR3 coding sequence is TGCGCCAGCAGCCAGGTCGACAGGGGTAACTATGGCTACACCTTC.

This clonotype was recorded at least ten times. The chain employs TRBV20-1 and TRBJ2-7; a possible D gene is TRBD2 (6 bases). In germline, CDR1 is DFQATT, CDR2 SNEGSKA (reference sequence). The V and J ends lost 4 bases and 2 bases respectively, with 18 bases between them. The CDR3 is 15 amino acids. The CDR3 region is CSATPLAEPPYEQYF. The CDR3 DNA reads TGCAGTGCTACCCCACTAGCCGAACCTCCCTACGAGCAGTACTTC.

This clonotype was seen repeatedly, ten times or more. This chain connects TRBV6-2 or TRBV6-3 to TRBJ2-7; D not resolved. CDR1 is MNHEY and CDR2 is SVGEGT in the germline V gene. The CDR3 contains 16 residues. Trimming removed 0 bases from V and 2 bases from J, with 14 bases in between. The CDR3 DNA reads as TGTGCCAGCAGTTACTCGTTGCAGGCGGCCCCCTACGAGCAGTACGTC. Amino acid sequence: CASSYSLQAAPYEQYV.

This clonotype was recorded at least ten times. V is TRBV2 and J is TRBJ2-7; 9 nucleotides agree with TRBD1. The CDR3 runs 13 residues. Germline V gene sequence: CDR1 SNHLY, CDR2 FYNNEI. The V and J ends lost 9 bases and 2 bases, in that order; junction bases with no gene match: 5. CDR3 sequence reads: CASRGQGAYEQYF. The CDR3 nucleotides are TGTGCCAGTAGGGGACAGGGAGCCTACGAGCAGTACTTC.

As regards this clonotype: Possible read error: a much larger clone is one base away. This chain connects TRBV5-6 to TRBJ2-7; the match to TRBD2 covers 9 bases. With V trimmed by 5 bases and J by 5 bases, 8 bases remained unmatched. Germline V gene data show CDR1 as SGHDT and CDR2 as YYEEEE. The CDR3 loop spans 14 amino acids. The CDR3 DNA reads TGTGCCAGCAGTTCTAGCGGGGCACTTAACGAGCAGTACTTC. Protein sequence: CASSSSGALNEQYF. The full variable domain, with the rest looked up from reference TRBV5-6 and TRBJ2-7, is DAGVTQSPTHLIKTRGQQVTLRCSPKSGHDTVSWYQQALGQGPQFIFQYYEEEERQRGNFPDRFSGHQFPNYSSELNVNALLLGDSALYLCASSSSGALNEQYFGPGTRLTVT.

This clonotype has a count of ten or more. This chain joins TRBV6-1 and TRBJ1-2, with D hard to call. The CDR3 spans 13 residues. Trimming pared 6 bases from V and 2 bases from J, leaving 10 bases between. Germline CDR1 and CDR2: MNHNS and SASEGT. This CDR3 reads CASRPTQNYGYTF. The CDR3 DNA reads TGTGCCAGCAGACCAACTCAGAACTATGGCTACACCTTC.

This clonotype was picked up a small number of times. This may be a read error, as it is one base from a much larger clone. Because the CDR3 is missing its conserved closing phenylalanine or tryptophan, this is likely a read error. The CDR3 is CSASSFEGTGLYGYTS. The CDR3, as DNA: TGCAGTGCTAGCTCATTCGAAGGGACAGGGCTCTATGGCTACACCTCC. This chain joins TRBV20-1 and TRBJ1-2; 9 bases fit TRBD1. The germline gives CDR1 DFQATT, CDR2 SNEGSKA (reference sequence). The CDR3 is 16 residues long. Trimming at V came to 3 bases and at J to 4 bases, leaving 12 bases not matched to a gene.

This clonotype was seen at least ten times. The genes are TRBV6-1 and TRBJ1-4, with 7 bases matching TRBD1. The CDR3 sequence is 14 residues long. Germline V lookup: CDR1 MNHNS, CDR2 SASEGT. The junction had 7 bases not matched to a gene; V was cut back by 4 bases and J by 8 bases. CDR3 protein: CASSAGRDSEKLFF. The CDR3 nucleotides are TGTGCCAGCAGTGCAGGCAGGGACAGCGAAAAACTGTTTTTT.

The rearrangement links TRBV25-1 to TRBJ2-6; tentative D call: TRBD1 (6 bases). V dropped 2 bases and J dropped 8 bases, with 19 bases sitting between them. The CDR3 has 17 amino acids. The germline gives CDR1 MGHDK, CDR2 SYGVNS. CDR3 nucleotide sequence: TGTGCCAGCAGTGAAGGGGGCGGGCGTGCTCTGACCAACGTCCTGACTTTC. Its translation is CASSEGGGRALTNVLTF.

This clonotype was seen repeatedly, ten times or more. The chain joins TRBV19 to TRBJ1-2, with unresolved D. This CDR3 has 15 amino acids. Looked up from germline, CDR1 is LNHDA and CDR2 is SQIVND (reference sequence). Trimming took off 2 bases at V and 7 bases at J, with 17 bases between the two ends. In DNA form, the CDR3 reads TGTGCCAGTAGTATATGGGCGGATTTTGTATCTGGCTACACCTTC. Residues: CASSIWADFVSGYTF.

The V and J genes are TRBV6-2 or TRBV6-3 and TRBJ1-5, with D unclear. From germline, CDR1 is MNHEY and CDR2 SVGEGT. V was clipped by 5 bases and J by 6 bases, with 14 bases between them. This CDR3 is built from 14 residues. This chain's CDR3 is CASSPPRVPQPQHF. In DNA, the CDR3 is TGTGCCAGCAGTCCCCCTAGGGTGCCTCAGCCCCAGCATTTT.

This clonotype was counted ten times or more. The junction differs from germline at one of its ends, possibly a read error. V and J are TRBV3-1 and TRBJ1-4; 7 bases line up with TRBD1. The CDR3 length is 15 residues. Germline CDR1 LGHDT, CDR2 YNNKEL (reference sequence). The CDR3 here is CASSQGGGTAEGLFF. The DNA for the CDR3 is TGCGCCAGCAGCCAAGGAGGGGGGACAGCGGAAGGACTGTTTTTT.

This clonotype was detected ten times or more. A clone one base away is much larger, so this may be a read error. This chain joins TRBV13 and TRBJ2-7, with D unclear. The CDR3 is 14 residues long. The V and J ends lost 4 bases and 1 base respectively, with 11 bases between them. Germline V CDR1 and CDR2: PRHDT, FYEKMQ (reference sequence). DNA of the CDR3: TGTGCCAGCAGCTCACGGTTGTGGTCCTACGAGCAGTACGTC. Translating it yields CASSSRLWSYEQYV.

About this clonotype itself: With a much larger clone just one base away, this may be a read error. The CDR3: CASSFAGLGIDTQYF. The DNA of the CDR3 is TGTGCCAGCAGTTTCGCCGGACTCGGCATCGATACGCAGTATTTT. V usage is TRBV12-3 or TRBV12-4 and J usage is TRBJ2-3; D may be TRBD2 (5 bases). This CDR3 comprises 15 residues. Trimming cost V 3 bases and J 6 bases, with 16 bases left between them.

In this sample, this clonotype turned up many times. This sequence may be a read error, since a much larger clone differs from it by one base. The DNA of the CDR3 is TGCAGTGCTAGAGATCTTGGGGACAGGGCTTATAATTCACCCCTCCACTTT. Residues: CSARDLGDRAYNSPLHF. The chain links TRBV20-1 to TRBJ1-6, with 9 bases identical to TRBD1. CDR1 and CDR2 (germline): DFQATT, SNEGSKA (reference sequence). The CDR3 sequence is 17 residues long. J gave up 4 bases and V 0 bases, and 7 bases lay outside the gene matches.

A word on this clonotype: This sequence may be a read error, since a much larger clone differs from it by one base. V is TRBV20-1 and J is TRBJ2-1; the match to TRBD2 covers 13 bases. V shed 2 bases and J 10 bases; nucleotides not matched to a gene: 5. CDR1 is DFQATT and CDR2 is SNEGSKA in the germline V gene (reference sequence). This CDR3 comprises 14 residues. CDR3 nucleotide sequence: TGCAGTGCTAGAACTAGCGGGGGGGCAGCAGAGCAGTTCTTC. Translated, it gives CSARTSGGAAEQFF.

This clonotype was counted ten times or more. The chain uses TRBV18 and TRBJ1-6; 8 bases line up with TRBD1. From germline, CDR1 is KGHSH and CDR2 LQKENI. This CDR3 has 14 residues. V lost 2 bases to trimming and J lost 9 bases; unmatched junction nucleotides: 3. CDR3 nucleotide sequence: TGTGCCAGCTCACCAGTACAGGGGGGTTCACCCCTCCACTTT. Protein sequence: CASSPVQGGSPLHF.

This chain links TRBV7-9 with TRBJ1-6; TRBD1 might be the D (5 bases). V was pared by 5 bases and J by 7 bases, with 18 bases between. Germline V gene sequence: CDR1 SEHNR, CDR2 FQNEAQ (reference sequence). The CDR3 covers 16 residues. The CDR3 sequence: CASSGGGAGTNSPLHF. CDR3 DNA sequence: TGTGCCAGCAGCGGGGGAGGAGCGGGGACGAATTCACCCCTCCACTTT.

The table lists this clonotype with many counts. A read error may explain this, as a much larger clone is one base away. This chain links TRBV6-6 with TRBJ1-2, with no clear D. The CDR3 loop spans 13 amino acids. The germline CDR1 and CDR2 sequences are MNHNY and SVGAGI (reference sequence). Written as DNA, the CDR3 is TGTGCCAGCAGTCACTCAGTGAACTATGGCTACACCTTC. It encodes CASSHSVNYGYTF.

This clonotype has ten or more counts. The J gene is TRBJ2-2, the V gene TRBV6-5, with D maybe TRBD1 (5 bases). Germline V lookup: CDR1 MNHEY, CDR2 SVGAGI. Trimming took off 6 bases at V and 1 base at J, with 9 bases between the two ends. CDR3 length: 14 amino acids. The CDR3 nucleotides are TGTGCCAGCAGCCGACAGAGGAACACCGGGGAGCTGTTTTTT. Translation: CASSRQRNTGELFF.

This clonotype has ten or more counts. The chain has TRBV7-2 and TRBJ2-2, with D maybe TRBD2 (5 bases). This CDR3 spans 14 amino acids. The germline V gene encodes CDR1 SGHTA and CDR2 FQGNSA. V shed 6 bases and J shed 4 bases, with 12 bases lying between them. The CDR3 nucleotides read TGTGCCAGCAGATCCGACTACACCACCGGGGAGCTGTTTTTT. It translates to CASRSDYTTGELFF.

Many counts were recorded for this clonotype. The V call is TRBV19, the J call TRBJ1-2; 8 bases are shared with TRBD1. With 5 bases clipped from V and 7 bases from J, the junction kept 9 bases outside the gene matches. Germline CDR1 and CDR2: LNHDA and SQIVND (reference sequence). This CDR3 has 14 residues. CDR3 coding DNA: TGTGCCAGTAGTCTCGAAGGACAGGGTGGTGGCTACACCTTC. Translated: CASSLEGQGGGYTF.

At least ten counts were recorded for this clonotype. This rearrangement joins TRBV19 to TRBJ1-2, with D uncertain. Germline CDR1 is LNHDA and CDR2 is SQIVND (reference sequence). This CDR3 spans 13 amino acids. Trimming removed 6 bases at V and 4 bases at J, with 12 bases between. CDR3 amino acids: CASRNGEGYGYTF. DNA of the CDR3: TGTGCCAGTAGGAACGGCGAAGGCTATGGCTACACCTTC.

In this sample, this clonotype turned up a few times. Since a much larger clone is just one base distant, this may be a read error. The chain combines TRBV5-4 with TRBJ2-5; tentative D call: TRBD1 (6 bases). Germline CDR1 reads SGHNT; CDR2 reads YYREEE (reference sequence). This CDR3 is built from 13 residues. V lost 2 bases, J lost 4 bases, and 9 bases lay in between. CDR3 in DNA: TGTGCCAGCAGCTTACAGGGTACAGAGACCCAGTACTTC. It specifies CASSLQGTETQYF.

The DNA of the CDR3 is TGTGCCAGCAGTTCGGGGACTGCACGCAATGAGCAGTTCTTC. Residues: CASSSGTARNEQFF. This chain links TRBV28 with TRBJ2-1; a possible D gene is TRBD2 (6 bases). The CDR3 consists of 14 residues. V was pared by 4 bases and J by 6 bases, with 13 bases between. CDR1 is MDHEN, CDR2 SYDVKM, per germline. Full variable domain (remainder filled in from reference TRBV28 and TRBJ2-1): DVKVTQSSRYLVKRTGEKVFLECVQDMDHENMFWYRQDPGLGLRLIYFSYDVKMKEKGDIPEGYSVSREKKERFSLILESASTNQTSMYLCASSSGTARNEQFFGPGTRLTVL.